This T cell receptor beta chain was captured by sequencing in a study of blood T cell repertoires in COVID-19 (dated by TCRdb to the early 2020s). Describing the broader study: Samples from collaborators originated in the United States, Italy and Spain and spanned both the acute and convalescent phases of COVID-19. The prospective study material was composed of cDNA or gDNA derived from T cells, B-cell-depleted T cells, or PBMCs. Subjects who had been exposed to COVID-19, were actively infected with it, or had recovered from it provided the deeply sampled blood TCRbeta repertoires that made up the dataset. The repertoires were released in a freely available public database intended as a resource for research on the immune response to SARS-CoV-2. Samples were obtained from the ongoing ImmuneRACE study (first 160 participants) and from about 1,300 subjects provided by 6 global collaborators. Nearly every sample came with metadata listing a de-identified subject ID, COVID-19 status, age in years and sex. HLA class I and class II types, where available, came from metadata supplied by the sample provider rather than from assay-based typing.

TCRbeta CDR3 regions were amplified from genomic DNA using the immunoSEQ Assay, a bias-controlled multiplex PCR. The source study handled its data this way. The number of nucleated cells in each sample was estimated from the amplification of reference gene primers within the assay. To quantify the absolute abundance of each unique TCRbeta CDR3 rearrangement, sequence reads were collapsed and filtered. For each sample, productive Simpson clonality was calculated as the square root of Simpson's diversity index over productive rearrangements. TCRdb carries this immuneACCESS record with in-frame sequences only. Its versions omit some clonotypes, under half of them owing to an unresolved V gene in the studies checked, with the rest unexplained. That table furnishes V, J and clone size, whereas the DNA furnished D and trimming. This sample lists 75,000 to 80,000 clones; 70% to 90% were detected once. The ten largest clones capture over 15% of the sample.

Findings and caveats that apply to the study as a whole: The quantity of clinical and demographic metadata differed by source and by participant and was supplied without curation.

Including cysteine and phenylalanine, the CDR3 has 14 amino acids. The kept DNA is CDR3 alone, 42 bases in frame from the first base. The germline V gene sets CDR1 to SGHTA and CDR2 to FQGNSA. Relative to germline, V is 1 base shorter and J is 2 bases shorter, with 7 bases between their ends. Comment on this clone: The clone's antigen remains unknown. No base qualities exist here, and no much larger clone lies one base off it.

The collaborating institutions used their own protocols to collect whole blood in K2EDTA tubes. For TCRbeta analysis, collaborator samples were shipped as frozen whole blood, as isolated PBMCs, or as DNA extracted from either sample type. Specimen: peripheral blood. Recombination connected TRBV7-2 to TRBJ2-3, with the D gene not clear enough to name. The receptor comes from a human donor in a cohort sampled during active COVID-19. At the DNA level, the sequence is TGTGCCAGCAGCTTAGGAACTTACACAGATACGCAGTATTTT. Translation gives CASSLGTYTDTQYF.